This T cell receptor (beta chain) was sequenced in a study of T cell responses to AZD1222 COVID-19 vaccine. Study-level results: At baseline, just five or six AZD1222 recipients tested seropositive.

CDR3 size: 12 residues. Germline lookup yields CDR1 KGHSH and CDR2 LQKENI. Trimming left V 3 bases short and J 4 bases short, with 4 bases between. The table came from immunoSEQ multiplex PCR; TCRdb's copy has only in-frame clones and leaves some out. The sample yields about 140,000 clones, of which the top ten take up about 2.2%. Comment on this clone: What it binds is unknown.

The sequence was collected from an adult in good health. The chain employs TRBV18 and TRBJ1-3; D is ambiguous. The specimen sequenced was peripheral blood. CDR3 nucleotides: TGTGCCAGCTCACCGGAGGGAAACACCATATATTTT. Its translation is CASSPEGNTIYF.